These 11 T cell receptor beta chains were sequenced from one sample in a study of blood T cell repertoires in COVID-19. TCRdb's table, derived via immunoSEQ multiplex PCR, lists solely in-frame clones and lacks some. In the table there are some 340,000 clones, 90% to 95% of which are singletons. The sample taken for sequencing was PBMCs or T cells enriched from blood (not recorded which). These receptors were obtained from a woman in her thirties who had been exposed to COVID-19.

V gene TRBV3-1 (or the pseudogene TRBV3-2) combines with J gene TRBJ2-3, with 9 bases lining up with TRBD2. With 0 bases clipped from V and 3 bases from J, the junction kept 4 bases outside the gene matches. From germline, CDR1 is LGHDT and CDR2 YNNKEL (reference sequence). The CDR3 contains 16 residues. CDR3 protein: CASSQDRSGGTDTQYF. In nucleotides, the CDR3 is TGTGCCAGCAGCCAAGATAGGAGCGGGGGGACAGATACGCAGTATTTT.

This sequence joins TRBV10-3 and TRBJ1-6; 7 bases map to TRBD1. CDR1 is ENHRY and CDR2 is SYGVKD in the germline V gene. The CDR3 contains 14 residues. J lost 7 bases, V lost 6 bases, and 6 bases had no gene match. CDR3 protein: CAIRAGGENSPLHF. For the CDR3, the DNA is TGTGCCATCAGAGCAGGGGGTGAGAATTCACCCCTCCACTTT.

This clone was observed a single time. This chain connects TRBV5-1 to TRBJ2-5, with D unclear. Trimming removed 0 bases at V and 5 bases at J, with 14 bases between. The CDR3 totals 15 residues. Looked up from germline, CDR1 is SGHRS and CDR2 is YFSETQ. Written as DNA, the CDR3 is TGCGCCAGCAGCTTGGCAGAAGGAGCAACGGAGACCCAGTACTTC. This codes for CASSLAEGATETQYF. The whole variable domain, remainder taken from reference TRBV5-1 and TRBJ2-5, is KAGVTQTPRYLIKTRGQQVTLSCSPISGHRSVSWYQQTPGQGLQFLFEYFSETQRNKGNFPGRFSGRQFSNSRSEMNVSTLELGDSALYLCASSLAEGATETQYFGPGTRLLVL.

The CDR3 nucleotides are TGTGCCAGCTCACCGCTAGCGGGGATCGGGGTAGAGACCCAGTACTTC. This translates into CASSPLAGIGVETQYF. V gene TRBV18 combines with J gene TRBJ2-5; 9 bases match TRBD2. This CDR3 comprises 16 residues. Per the germline V gene, CDR1 is KGHSH and CDR2 is LQKENI. The ends lost 3 bases at V and 4 bases at J; junction bases unmatched: 9.

This chain joins TRBV7-2 and TRBJ1-1, with TRBD1 matching 7 bases. The CDR3 sequence is 19 residues long. In germline, CDR1 is SGHTA, CDR2 FQGNSA. J was trimmed by 0 bases and V by 5 bases; bases with no gene match: 18. The CDR3 protein is CASSQPIIVQTGLNTEAFF. CDR3 nucleotide sequence: TGTGCCAGCAGCCAACCAATCATCGTTCAGACAGGGTTGAACACTGAAGCTTTCTTT.

This chain uses TRBV2 with TRBJ2-1, with a tentative D call TRBD1 (7 bases). Trimming cost V 2 bases and J 4 bases, with 9 bases left between them. Germline V lookup: CDR1 SNHLY, CDR2 FYNNEI. The CDR3 contains 14 residues. The CDR3 here is CASSEQGGYNEQFF. The CDR3 DNA sequence: TGTGCCAGCAGTGAACAGGGGGGATACAATGAGCAGTTCTTC.

V gene TRBV9 combines with J gene TRBJ2-5; TRBD2 might be the D (6 bases). The CDR3 loop spans 13 amino acids. Per the germline V gene, CDR1 is SGDLS and CDR2 is YYNGEE. The germline V and J ends were trimmed by 4 bases and 5 bases, with 12 bases remaining between them. The CDR3 nucleotides are TGTGCCAGCAGCAAAACTAGCCCCGAGACCCAGTACTTC. It is translated as CASSKTSPETQYF.

The chain carries TRBV2 and TRBJ2-1, with no clear D. V gave up 0 bases and J gave up 9 bases, with 9 bases separating them. CDR1 is SNHLY and CDR2 is FYNNEI in the germline V gene. The CDR3 totals 13 residues. DNA for the CDR3: TGTGCCAGCAGTGAAGCGAACACGGGTGAGCAGTTCTTC. Its translation: CASSEANTGEQFF. Full variable domain (missing parts from reference TRBV2 and TRBJ2-1): EPEVTQTPSHQVTQMGQEVILRCVPISNHLYFYWYRQILGQKVEFLVSFYNNEISEKSEIFDDQFSVERPDGSNFTLKIRSTKLEDSAMYFCASSEANTGEQFFGPGTRLTVL.

The rearrangement uses TRBV5-1 and TRBJ1-5; D is possibly TRBD1 (6 bases). The germline gives CDR1 SGHRS, CDR2 YFSETQ. Trimming pared 4 bases from V and 4 bases from J, leaving 12 bases between. The CDR3 totals 14 residues. For the CDR3, the DNA is TGCGCCAGCAGCCCGGAGGGGGGGAATCAGCCCCAGCATTTT. The encoded protein is CASSPEGGNQPQHF.

The rearrangement links TRBV5-1 to TRBJ1-4, with TRBD1 matching over 7 bases. The CDR3 contains 16 residues. J gave up 2 bases and V 0 bases, and 4 bases lay outside the gene matches. The germline gives CDR1 SGHRS, CDR2 YFSETQ. CDR3 bases: TGCGCCAGCAGCTTGGAAGGGGGCGCGACTAATGAAAAACTGTTTTTT. Amino acid sequence: CASSLEGGATNEKLFF. Variable domain in full (rest from reference TRBV5-1 and TRBJ1-4): KAGVTQTPRYLIKTRGQQVTLSCSPISGHRSVSWYQQTPGQGLQFLFEYFSETQRNKGNFPGRFSGRQFSNSRSEMNVSTLELGDSALYLCASSLEGGATNEKLFFGSGTQLSVL.

The chain is built from TRBV5-1 and TRBJ1-1, with 7 nucleotides matching TRBD1. V dropped 0 bases and J dropped 7; count of bases not matched to a gene: 3. Looked up from germline, CDR1 is SGHRS and CDR2 is YFSETQ. This CDR3 comprises 13 residues. CDR3 in amino acids: CASSLGDRIEAFF. CDR3 nucleotide sequence: TGCGCCAGCAGCTTGGGGGACAGAATTGAAGCTTTCTTT.